A single sample is the source of the 22 T cell receptor beta chains below, sequenced in a study of relationships among human T cell subsets. From mRNA, alpha and beta CDR3 regions were amplified using semiquantitative ARM-PCR. In ARM-PCR, communal superprimers followed tagged nested gene-specific primers for exponential amplification. TCRdb redid the calling of the multiplex PCR reads with MiXCR, one entry per CDR3 protein. The sample consists of 6,700 or so distinct CDR3 sequences, around 64% of them appearing once. From pooled CD4+ and CD8+ T cells, anti-CD45RA microbeads isolated naive plus transitional cells. The material sequenced was naive and transitional (CD45RA+) T cells sorted from blood. These receptors all come from a middle-aged man in good health.

This clonotype showed up just a few times. V and J are TRBV10-3 and TRBJ2-1; D remains unclear. This CDR3 is 11 amino acids long. Deletions cut 10 bases from V and 1 base from J, with 5 bases between. Germline values: CDR1 ENHRY, CDR2 SYGVKD. The CDR3 protein is CATNSYNEQFF. The DNA of the CDR3 is TGTGCCACTAATTCCTACAATGAGCAGTTCTTC.

CDR3 protein: CASSLGLAGLNEQFF. In nucleotides, the CDR3 is TGTGCCAGCAGCTTAGGACTAGCGGGCCTCAATGAGCAGTTCTTC. V usage is TRBV7-4 and J usage is TRBJ2-1; TRBD2 matches at 10 bases. This CDR3 comprises 15 residues. Germline V gene lookup returns CDR1 SGHVT and CDR2 SQSDAQ. V was clipped by 1 base and J by 6 bases; unmatched bases: 3.

The V gene is TRBV3-1, the J gene TRBJ1-1; no firm D call. This CDR3 is built from 14 residues. V lost 4 bases to trimming and J lost 1 base, with 10 bases between them. Germline CDR1 reads LGHDT; CDR2 reads YNNKEL (reference sequence). CDR3 residues: CASSPSGSNTEAFF. The CDR3 DNA reads as TGTGCCAGCAGCCCGTCCGGGTCGAACACTGAAGCTTTCTTT.

On this clonotype itself: Since the CDR3 does not end with the conserved phenylalanine or tryptophan, this likely comes from a read error. The chain joins TRBV12-3 or TRBV12-4 to TRBJ2-1; D is unclear. V dropped 4 bases and J dropped 2 bases, with 9 bases sitting between them. CDR3 length: 14 residues. This CDR3 is CASSYVLPYNEQFL. The CDR3, as DNA: TGTGCCAGCAGTTATGTCCTTCCCTACAATGAGCAGTTCCTC.

The table lists this clonotype with a few counts. This chain uses TRBV4-1 with TRBJ2-1; 8 bases line up with TRBD2. From germline, CDR1 is MGHRA and CDR2 YSYEKL. V trimming: 3 bases; J trimming: 3 bases; junction bases outside the gene matches: 7. The CDR3 contains 16 residues. The CDR3 bases are TGCGCCAGCAGCCAGGGAGCGGGGGAGGGCTACAATGAGCAGTTCTTC. Amino acid sequence: CASSQGAGEGYNEQFF.

This clonotype was counted a single time. The chain employs TRBV6-1 and TRBJ1-6, with D unclear. The CDR3 runs to 16 residues. The germline CDR1 and CDR2 sequences are MNHNS and SASEGT. V lost 7 bases, J lost 10 bases, and 23 bases lay in between. The CDR3 loop is CASTLGSVRPESPLHF. CDR3 nucleotides: TGTGCCAGCACCCTGGGGTCAGTACGCCCTGAATCACCCCTCCACTTT.

Only one count was recorded for this clonotype. CDR3 bases: TGTGCCAGCAGTTTACGTCGGGGGACCTACAATGAGCAGTTCTTC. This gives the protein CASSLRRGTYNEQFF. This chain links TRBV12-3 or TRBV12-4 with TRBJ2-1; tentatively, D is TRBD2 (6 bases). The CDR3 covers 15 residues. Trimming took 2 bases from V and 2 from J, leaving 10 bases between them.

This clonotype was seen a few times. CDR3 in amino acids: CASSYGTGFYGYTF. CDR3 bases: TGTGCCAGCAGCTACGGGACAGGGTTCTATGGCTACACCTTC. The chain joins TRBV7-9 to TRBJ1-2, with 9 bases that match TRBD1. Trimming cost V 4 bases and J 4 bases; bases outside gene matches: 4. The germline CDR1 and CDR2 sequences are SEHNR and FQNEAQ (reference sequence). The CDR3 is 14 amino acids. Combining the CDR3 with reference TRBV7-9 and TRBJ1-2 gives the whole variable domain DTGVSQNPRHKITKRGQNVTFRCDPISEHNRLYWYRQTLGQGPEFLTYFQNEAQLEKSRLLSDRFSAERPKGSFSTLEIQRTEQGDSAMYLCASSYGTGFYGYTFGSGTRLTVV.

V usage is TRBV4-1 and J usage is TRBJ2-7; 7 bases map to TRBD1. CDR1 MGHRA and CDR2 YSYEKL come from the germline V gene. This CDR3 has 13 residues. Trimming cost V 3 bases and J 3 bases; bases outside gene matches: 2. This CDR3 is CASSQGQNYEQYF. The CDR3 nucleotides are TGCGCCAGCAGCCAGGGACAGAACTACGAGCAGTACTTC.

This clonotype was detected only a few times. The chain is built from TRBV10-3 and TRBJ2-5; 13 nucleotides align to TRBD2. In germline, CDR1 is ENHRY, CDR2 SYGVKD. This CDR3 is 17 amino acids long. Trimming cost V 0 bases and J 7 bases; bases outside gene matches: 8. The CDR3 spells CAISESRLAGGVGTQYF. For the CDR3, the DNA is TGTGCCATCAGTGAGTCGAGACTAGCGGGAGGCGTCGGGACCCAGTACTTC.

This clonotype was seen a handful of times. This rearrangement joins TRBV7-2 to TRBJ1-3; 10 bases line up with TRBD1. This CDR3 has 17 amino acids. The germline CDR1 and CDR2 sequences are SGHTA and FQGNSA. V lost 5 bases, J lost 1 base, and 8 bases stayed unmatched. For the CDR3, the DNA is TGTGCCAGCAGCAAAGGGGGACAGGGGAAGTCTGGAAACACCATATATTTT. Translated, it gives CASSKGGQGKSGNTIYF.

This sequence joins TRBV28 and TRBJ2-1; D not resolved. V dropped 3 bases and J dropped 8 bases, with 8 bases sitting between them. There are 12 residues in the CDR3. Germline lookup yields CDR1 MDHEN and CDR2 SYDVKM. The DNA of the CDR3 is TGTGCCAGCAGTTTTAGGTGGGATGAGCAGTTCTTC. Amino acids: CASSFRWDEQFF.

The chain uses TRBV19 and TRBJ2-1; TRBD2 aligns across 12 bases. This CDR3 region has 15 residues. Germline trimming cut 4 bases from V and 3 bases from J; bases unmatched to any gene: 1. In germline, CDR1 is LNHDA, CDR2 SQIVND (reference sequence). The CDR3 protein is CASSTLAGGYNEQFF. The CDR3 DNA is TGTGCCAGTAGTACACTAGCGGGAGGCTACAATGAGCAGTTCTTC. The entire variable domain, with the rest obtained from reference TRBV19 and TRBJ2-1, is as follows: DGGITQSPKYLFRKEGQNVTLSCEQNLNHDAMYWYRQDPGQGLRLIYYSQIVNDFQKGDIAEGYSVSREKKESFPLTVTSAQKNPTAFYLCASSTLAGGYNEQFFGPGTRLTVL.

The chain is built from TRBV2 and TRBJ2-3; D call uncertain. Trimming stripped 2 bases from V and 3 bases from J, with 12 bases between. This CDR3 comprises 15 residues. Germline V gives CDR1 SNHLY, CDR2 FYNNEI. This CDR3 reads CASSERKGWTDTQYF. DNA for the CDR3: TGTGCCAGCAGTGAAAGGAAGGGTTGGACAGATACGCAGTATTTT.

This clonotype was seen more than once but under ten times. The rearrangement joins TRBV1 to TRBJ1-2; the D call in the table, TRBD1, was not verified against the DNA. TRBV1 is a recognized pseudogene. The CDR3 is made up of 17 amino acids. CDR3 in amino acids: CTSSQERRGGSLMSYTF. The CDR3 bases are TGCACCAGCAGCCAAGAGCGACGAGGGGGCTCCTTGATGAGCTACACCTTC.

Here the CDR3 DNA reads TGTGCCAGCAGCCACCACAGATATAATTCACCCCTCCACTTT. Protein sequence: CASSHHRYNSPLHF. J is TRBJ1-6 and V is TRBV4-2; D gene ambiguous. The V gene lost 3 bases and the J gene lost 4 bases, with 7 bases spanning the gap. This CDR3 is built from 14 residues. CDR1 is LGHNA, CDR2 YNFKEQ, per germline.

The chain has TRBV5-4 and TRBJ2-7; D is possibly TRBD1 (6 bases). This CDR3 spans 14 amino acids. Germline V CDR1 and CDR2: SGHNT, YYREEE (reference sequence). The V and J ends lost 0 bases and 7 bases respectively, with 14 bases between them. CDR3 loop: CASSLGAGAREQYF. For the CDR3, the DNA is TGTGCCAGCAGCTTGGGGGCAGGGGCGCGGGAGCAGTACTTC. Full variable domain (missing parts from reference TRBV5-4 and TRBJ2-7): ETGVTQSPTHLIKTRGQQVTLRCSSQSGHNTVSWYQQALGQGPQFIFQYYREEENGRGNFPPRFSGLQFPNYSSELNVNALELDDSALYLCASSLGAGAREQYFGPGTRLTVT.

Only a few counts were recorded for this clonotype. The rearrangement uses TRBV6-5 and TRBJ2-7; 8 bases match TRBD1. The CDR3 is made up of 13 amino acids. From germline, CDR1 is MNHEY and CDR2 SVGAGI. V was clipped by 5 bases and J by 3 bases; unmatched bases: 3. CDR3 coding DNA: TGTGCCAGCAGTAAAACAGGGGGCTACGAGCAGTACTTC. It specifies CASSKTGGYEQYF.

This clonotype was detected a few times. The rearrangement uses TRBV28 and TRBJ2-1; 10 bases match TRBD1. Germline CDR1 and CDR2: MDHEN and SYDVKM. The length of the CDR3 is 15 residues. The junction had 3 bases not matched to a gene; V was cut back by 2 bases and J by 5 bases. In DNA form, the CDR3 reads TGTGCCAGCAGTTTAGCCGGGACAGGGGACAATGAGCAGTTCTTC. Its protein is CASSLAGTGDNEQFF. Drawing the rest from reference TRBV28 and TRBJ2-1, the complete variable domain is DVKVTQSSRYLVKRTGEKVFLECVQDMDHENMFWYRQDPGLGLRLIYFSYDVKMKEKGDIPEGYSVSREKKERFSLILESASTNQTSMYLCASSLAGTGDNEQFFGPGTRLTVL.

The chain is built from TRBV12-3 or TRBV12-4 and TRBJ2-3; no clear D gene. The CDR3 contains 14 residues. Trimming removed 0 bases from V and 6 bases from J, with 10 bases in between. CDR3 sequence: CASSLARWGDTQYF. CDR3 bases: TGTGCCAGCAGTTTAGCGCGGTGGGGTGATACGCAGTATTTT.

CDR3 nucleotide sequence: TGTGCCAGCAGTTACCCCTTGGGGGGCAGCTCCTACGAGCAGTACTTC. This gives the protein CASSYPLGGSSYEQYF. This sequence joins TRBV28 and TRBJ2-7; D could derive from TRBD1 or TRBD2 (6 bases each). V lost 4 bases and J 0 bases, leaving 16 bases between the germline ends. The CDR3 runs to 16 residues. Per the germline V gene, CDR1 is MDHEN and CDR2 is SYDVKM.

V is TRBV20-1 and J is TRBJ2-1, with D possibly being TRBD1 (6 bases). The germline V and J ends were trimmed by 6 bases and 0 bases, with 15 bases remaining between them. The germline V gene has CDR1 DFQATT and CDR2 SNEGSKA (reference sequence). The CDR3 spans 15 residues. CDR3 nucleotides: TGCAGTGCCTGGACAGTTTCGACCTCCTACAATGAGCAGTTCTTC. Its protein product is CSAWTVSTSYNEQFF.